The source of this T cell receptor beta chain is a study of blood T cell repertoires in COVID-19. Background on the study: The origin of the acute and convalescent COVID-19 samples was the United States, Italy and Spain. The cDNA or gDNA used as material had been derived from T cells, B-cell-depleted T cells, or PBMCs.

Under the authors' procedure: Reference gene primer amplification gave nucleated cell count estimates. Sequenced by immunoSEQ multiplex PCR; TCRdb stores in-frame clones only, minus some. That table supplies the V and J calls and clone size; D and trimming were determined from the DNA. The profile shows about 68,000 clones, just over 85% of them singletons. V dropped 6 bases and J dropped 7; count of bases not matched to a gene: 7. This CDR3 region has 13 residues. The germline CDR1 and CDR2 sequences are SGHTA and FQGTGA. The chain combines TRBV7-3 with TRBJ1-2, with 8 positions matching TRBD1. The sample comprised peripheral blood. The receptor was isolated from a woman aged 55-75 years with acute or convalescent COVID-19. CDR3 DNA sequence: TGTGCCAGCAGTTTTGGACAGGGAGGTGGCTACACCTTC. This codes for CASSFGQGGGYTF.